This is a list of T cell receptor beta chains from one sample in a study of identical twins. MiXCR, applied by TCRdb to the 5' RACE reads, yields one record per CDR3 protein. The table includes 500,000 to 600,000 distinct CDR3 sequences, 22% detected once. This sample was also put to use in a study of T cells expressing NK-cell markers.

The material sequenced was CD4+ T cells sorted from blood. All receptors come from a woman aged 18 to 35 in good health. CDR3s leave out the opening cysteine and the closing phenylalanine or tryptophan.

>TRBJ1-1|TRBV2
ASESPGITEAF
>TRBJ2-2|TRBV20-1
SARRGRVGELF
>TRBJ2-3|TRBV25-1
ASSEIRGASGDTQY
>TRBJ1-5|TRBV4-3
ASSQDWGVHQPQH
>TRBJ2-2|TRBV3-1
ASSQVDRTGELF
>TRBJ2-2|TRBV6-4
ASSARPAGNTGELF
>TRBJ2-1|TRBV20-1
SARNRGLAGDEQF
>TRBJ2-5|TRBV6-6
ASISGFKETQY
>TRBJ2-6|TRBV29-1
SVNEAGGRSGANVLT
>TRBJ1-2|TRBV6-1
ASRLTGGKDGYT
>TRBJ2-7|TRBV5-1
ASRAGGGVDEQY